This T cell receptor beta chain was sequenced in a study of beta chain features in type 1 diabetes (dated by TCRdb to 2016 to 2019). In terms of the full investigation: Patients and healthy donors did not differ in mean age, gender distribution, total cell number or subset yield. A total of roughly 100 million sorted cells were examined across all samples, and a strong correlation was observed between cell number per subset and RNA yield. The study compared the TCRB repertoires of sorted circulating CD4+ T cell subsets in recently diagnosed type 1 diabetes patients with those in matched healthy donors. Regulatory and stem cell-like memory subsets were obtained from only 8 patients and about 8 healthy donors, while naive and central memory subsets were obtained from all 30 or so donors. General study outcomes and caveats: Fewer insertions and more nucleotide deletions at VDJ recombination sites were observed in patients with type 1 diabetes, implying thymic rearrangement abnormalities. A moderate but significant shortening of TCRB CDR3 length was observed in type 1 diabetes patients in all four CD4+ subsets. Because cDNA was sequenced instead of genomic DNA, activated cells with high expression could be over-represented, although the groups did not differ in activation or CD3 levels. PCR may preferentially amplify shorter templates, but because patient and control samples were amplified and corrected together, any resulting skew would affect both groups equally. Naive, central memory and regulatory TCRB repertoires appeared to be more similar among patients than among healthy donors. Because the HLA sub-analyses included only small numbers of individuals, any influence of HLA type on TCRB rearrangement was left unresolved.

A single peripheral blood draw of approximately 0.11 L on average was collected from each donor into heparinised tubes. Naive, central memory, regulatory and stem cell-like memory CD4+ T cells were sorted on a BD FACSAria II using a panel including CD45RO, CCR7, CD25, CD127, CD95 and CD27. Every sorted population had a purity above 95%. Right away, PBMCs were isolated by Lymphoprep density gradient centrifugation and were stained directly, with no culture step. To minimize batch effects, samples were stained and sorted in pairs, one healthy donor with one patient per experiment. All of the isolated RNA was reverse transcribed with the High Capacity cDNA Reverse Transcription Kit, so expressed TCRB transcripts were sequenced. Naive, central memory and regulatory T cell samples underwent deep immunoSEQ sequencing, averaging approximately 3.3 million total reads per sample. Sorted cells were lysed in RLT buffer and RNA was extracted with DNase-treated RNeasy Micro or Mini kits, depending on cell number. To prevent cross-contamination, every cell subset was processed on its own, while patient and healthy donor samples were processed together. Using the immunoSEQ multiplex PCR, TCRB sequences were amplified from cDNA into 87-bp fragments spanning the CDR3 region. Amplicons were sequenced on the Illumina HiSeq platform. The study's processing was this. Synthetic template baselines were used to correct PCR bias computationally, reads within Hamming distance 2 were collapsed, and singletons that could not be merged were discarded. Reads were aligned to IMGT to assign V, D and J genes, CDR3 length, and insertions or deletions at six rearrangement sites. Clonotype counts were normalized to sorted cell number within each subset before computing true diversity and Gini coefficients with the tcR R package. The overlap coefficient, calculated on TCRB nucleotide sequences, was used to measure repertoire sharing. TCRdb obtained this table from immuneACCESS and retained in-frame rearrangements with V and J assigned. These tables miss some clones; where compared with another copy, unresolved V genes account for less than half of the shortfall, and the remainder is unexplained. For V, J and clone size, that table is used; D and trimming come from the DNA. The sample profile shows about 340,000 clones; approximately 8% of them were found once. The ten largest clones add up to less than 0.5% of the sample.

As regards this clone: Its target antigen remains unknown. Base qualities were left out, and no much larger clone turns up one base away.

The germline V gene supplies CDR1 ENHRY and CDR2 SYGVKD. The CDR3 holds 13 amino acids from the cysteine to the phenylalanine. The only DNA kept is the CDR3, 39 bases in frame from the first base. After removal of 10 bases from V and 5 bases from J, the junction retains 8 bases not matched to a gene. This receptor was obtained from a woman younger than 35 in good health. Recombination linked TRBV10-3 to TRBJ2-1; the central 7 bases match TRBD1. Sequenced sample: central memory CD4+ T cells from blood. The CDR3 reads CATLGQQNNEQFF. The nucleotide sequence reads TGTGCCACCCTGGGACAGCAAAACAATGAGCAGTTCTTC.